This record concerns one T cell receptor beta chain sequence. The antigen is undetermined. Prepared TCR beta cDNA libraries contained unique molecular identifiers. Approximately 550,000 cDNA molecules came from around 1 to 10 million T cells. Each CDR3 protein is one row after TCRdb ran MiXCR on the PCR reads. The sample holds approximately 460,000 distinct CDR3 sequences, under 55% seen once. Trimming removed 3 bases at V and 7 bases at J, with 16 bases between. CDR3 size: 14 residues. The germline gives CDR1 SGHRS, CDR2 YFSETQ. The source of the sample is a study of post-analysis software for immune sequencing data. Study results and limitations: The study found TRBV5-6, TRBV5-1 and TRBV20-1 among four to six TRBV segments more frequent in patients than controls.

This sequence joins TRBV5-1 and TRBJ1-1, with D perhaps TRBD1 (5 bases). The source is a girl aged 5-17 years with multiple sclerosis. Sequencing was performed on blood. The CDR3 nucleotides are TGCGCCAGCAGCTCTAGCGGGGGATACAATGAAGCTTTCTTT. Its protein is CASSSSGGYNEAFF.